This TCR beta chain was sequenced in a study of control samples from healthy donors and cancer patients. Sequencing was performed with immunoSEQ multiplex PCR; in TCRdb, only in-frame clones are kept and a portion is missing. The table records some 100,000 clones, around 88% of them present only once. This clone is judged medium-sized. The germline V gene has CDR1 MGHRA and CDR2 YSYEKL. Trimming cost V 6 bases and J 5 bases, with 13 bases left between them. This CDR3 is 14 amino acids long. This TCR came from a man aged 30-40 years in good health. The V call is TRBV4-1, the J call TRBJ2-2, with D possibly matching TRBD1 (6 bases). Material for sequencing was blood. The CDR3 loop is CASRPGQGTGELFF. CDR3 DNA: TGCGCCAGCAGACCGGGACAAGGGACCGGGGAGCTGTTTTTT.